Detailed here is one TCR beta chain. The CDR3 covers 17 residues. Losses at the gene ends were 1 base for V and 4 bases for J; bases not matched to a gene: 13. Germline CDR1 and CDR2: KGHSH and LQKENI. This sample is drawn from a study of blood T cell repertoires in COVID-19. Overall study context: Italy, Spain and the United States were the sources of the convalescent and acute COVID-19 samples. In each case, the material was cDNA or gDNA derived from T cells, B-cell-depleted T cells, or PBMCs.

Source study methods: Estimation of nucleated cell counts was performed using reference gene primer amplification. Sequencing was performed with immunoSEQ multiplex PCR; in TCRdb, only in-frame clones are kept and a portion is missing. Clone size and V and J calls were adopted from that table, with D and trimming inferred from the DNA. The sample shows about 40,000 clones, 80% to 95% of them seen only once. The source material was peripheral blood. The V and J genes are TRBV18 and TRBJ2-7, with 7 nucleotides matching TRBD1. The clonotype comes from a woman older than 75 with acute or convalescent COVID-19. CDR3 protein: CASSPQTGRVTFYEQYF. In DNA form, the CDR3 reads TGTGCCAGCTCACCACAGACAGGGAGAGTCACTTTTTACGAGCAGTACTTC.